Listed below are T cell receptor beta chains from one sample, sequenced in a study of T cell changes during pregnancy in multiple sclerosis. Assay: immunoSEQ multiplex PCR; the TCRdb copy retains only in-frame clones and omits some. In the table there are about 51,000 clones, roughly 93% of which are singletons. Sequenced material: peripheral blood, taken in the second trimester of pregnancy. These receptors all stem from a female donor with multiple sclerosis, enrolled in a pregnancy study. Both conserved end residues are part of each CDR3. The order of the fields is clone size, V gene, D gene, J gene, CDR3 protein, CDR3 DNA. A D gene is named only where the DNA matches it firmly. Clone size is given for some rows only: seen once, a few or many times, or a class if the clone is expanded.

clone size: .
V gene: TRBV27
D gene: .
J gene: TRBJ2-3
CDR3 protein: CASSDRGFSGRRKDTQYF
CDR3 DNA: TGTGCCAGCAGTGACAGGGGGTTTAGCGGGAGGAGAAAAGATACGCAGTATTTT

clone size: .
V gene: TRBV6-5
D gene: TRBD1
J gene: TRBJ2-5
CDR3 protein: CASSYATGTAEETQYF
CDR3 DNA: TGTGCCAGCAGTTATGCTACCGGGACAGCCGAAGAGACCCAGTACTTC

clone size: .
V gene: TRBV27
D gene: TRBD2
J gene: TRBJ2-1
CDR3 protein: CASSTLEREGYNEQFF
CDR3 DNA: TGTGCCAGCAGTACCCTGGAGCGGGAGGGGTACAATGAGCAGTTCTTC

clone size: .
V gene: TRBV28
D gene: TRBD1
J gene: TRBJ1-4
CDR3 protein: CASQSTGTGGGKLFF
CDR3 DNA: TGTGCCAGCCAATCAACCGGGACAGGGGGAGGAAAACTGTTTTTT

clone size: once
V gene: TRBV7-2
D gene: TRBD2
J gene: TRBJ2-5
CDR3 protein: CASSPAPFSGGRGETQYF
CDR3 DNA: TGTGCCAGCAGCCCGGCCCCCTTTAGCGGGGGGAGGGGAGAGACCCAGTACTTC

clone size: .
V gene: TRBV4-1
D gene: TRBD2
J gene: TRBJ2-1
CDR3 protein: CASSQGLAGGVDEQFF
CDR3 DNA: TGCGCCAGCAGCCAAGGACTAGCGGGAGGGGTTGATGAGCAGTTCTTC

clone size: .
V gene: TRBV6-5
D gene: .
J gene: TRBJ1-2
CDR3 protein: CASSYNIGQSGYGYTF
CDR3 DNA: TGTGCCAGCAGTTACAACATTGGACAGAGTGGCTATGGCTACACCTTC

clone size: .
V gene: TRBV29-1
D gene: .
J gene: TRBJ1-5
CDR3 protein: CSVVTGFNQPQHF
CDR3 DNA: TGCAGCGTTGTAACCGGGTTCAATCAGCCCCAGCATTTT

clone size: once
V gene: TRBV27
D gene: .
J gene: TRBJ2-7
CDR3 protein: CASSGGSYEQYF
CDR3 DNA: TGTGCCAGCAGTGGGGGGTCCTACGAGCAGTACTTC

clone size: .
V gene: TRBV11-3
D gene: .
J gene: TRBJ2-1
CDR3 protein: CASSLARASYNEQFF
CDR3 DNA: TGTGCCAGCAGCTTAGCTAGAGCCAGTTACAATGAGCAGTTCTTC

clone size: .
V gene: TRBV2
D gene: .
J gene: TRBJ1-1
CDR3 protein: CASSPEWNTEAFF
CDR3 DNA: TGTGCCAGCAGCCCTGAGTGGAACACTGAAGCTTTCTTT

clone size: .
V gene: TRBV5-4
D gene: TRBD1
J gene: TRBJ1-1
CDR3 protein: CASSHAGTDVKAFF
CDR3 DNA: TGTGCCAGCAGCCACGCCGGGACAGACGTTAAAGCTTTCTTT

clone size: .
V gene: TRBV19
D gene: TRBD2
J gene: TRBJ2-7
CDR3 protein: CASSAPPTSGFPTGYEQYF
CDR3 DNA: TGTGCCAGTAGTGCCCCCCCGACTAGCGGCTTTCCGACAGGATACGAGCAGTACTTC

clone size: once
V gene: TRBV4-3
D gene: TRBD2
J gene: TRBJ2-5
CDR3 protein: CASSQDLGLADVGTQYF
CDR3 DNA: TGCGCCAGCAGCCAAGATTTGGGACTAGCGGACGTCGGGACCCAGTACTTC

clone size: .
V gene: TRBV7-9
D gene: TRBD2
J gene: TRBJ2-7
CDR3 protein: CATGGGVNEQYF
CDR3 DNA: TGTGCCACGGGGGGGGGCGTCAACGAGCAGTACTTC

clone size: .
V gene: TRBV11-1
D gene: .
J gene: TRBJ2-4
CDR3 protein: CASSLGGGTKNIQYF
CDR3 DNA: TGTGCCAGCAGCTTAGGTGGGGGGACCAAAAACATTCAGTACTTC

clone size: .
V gene: TRBV2
D gene: TRBD2
J gene: TRBJ2-3
CDR3 protein: CASSPGTSGRSDTQYF
CDR3 DNA: TGTGCCAGCAGTCCTGGGACTAGCGGGAGGTCAGATACGCAGTATTTT

clone size: .
V gene: TRBV4-3
D gene: .
J gene: TRBJ2-5
CDR3 protein: CASSQTPGSGQETQYF
CDR3 DNA: TGCGCCAGCAGCCAAACCCCGGGGTCTGGCCAAGAGACCCAGTACTTC

clone size: .
V gene: TRBV18
D gene: .
J gene: TRBJ1-1
CDR3 protein: CASSRGFRGKNTEAFF
CDR3 DNA: TGTGCCAGCTCACGGGGCTTTAGGGGGAAGAACACTGAAGCTTTCTTT

clone size: .
V gene: TRBV28
D gene: .
J gene: TRBJ1-5
CDR3 protein: CAINQGSNQPQHF
CDR3 DNA: TGTGCCATCAATCAGGGCAGCAATCAGCCCCAGCATTTT

clone size: .
V gene: TRBV6-5
D gene: TRBD1
J gene: TRBJ1-2
CDR3 protein: CASSYSRTGGAYGYTF
CDR3 DNA: TGTGCCAGCAGTTACTCCAGGACAGGGGGCGCCTATGGCTACACCTTC

clone size: once
V gene: TRBV19
D gene: TRBD2
J gene: TRBJ2-7
CDR3 protein: CASSTTGGTSGPYEQYF
CDR3 DNA: TGTGCCAGTAGTACGACAGGGGGGACTAGCGGACCCTACGAGCAGTACTTC